A selection of T cell receptor beta chains follows, all from one sample in a study of CD8 T cells in ankylosing spondylitis. TCRdb independently ran MiXCR on the 5' RACE reads; one entry per CDR3 protein. The sample carries under 450,000 distinct CDR3 sequences, under 20% recorded once. The sample taken for sequencing was blood, either unsorted or a sorted T cell fraction (not recorded which). All receptors derive from a male donor with ankylosing spondylitis. Each CDR3 is given without its conserved first and last residue. Fields, in order: J gene, V gene, CDR3 protein.

TRBJ1-5	TRBV6-1	ASRHRDSMSNQPQH
TRBJ1-3	TRBV4-1	ASSQGPHERGDTIY
TRBJ2-2	TRBV4-2	ASSQEGGSGELF
TRBJ1-2	TRBV27	ASSLRPGQLYGYT
TRBJ1-6	TRBV20-1	SARSGGRIYNSPLH
TRBJ2-2	TRBV20-1	SARGLAGIGELF
TRBJ2-1	TRBV18	ASSISGSSRHEQF
TRBJ2-3	TRBV12-3/TRBV12-4	ASSTSGPLTDTQY
TRBJ2-2	TRBV12-3/TRBV12-4	ASSSGGASNGELF
TRBJ1-3	TRBV6-1	ASSPGQVSPSGNTIY
TRBJ2-2	TRBV20-1	SARDLREGSGELF
TRBJ2-3	TRBV7-3	ASSPNQGRSTDTQY
TRBJ2-4	TRBV27	ASSPHLQGLVAKNIQY
TRBJ2-1	TRBV7-8	ASRDRRGSSYNEQF
TRBJ2-1	TRBV24-1	ATGGSGSYNEQF
TRBJ2-2	TRBV2	ASRGGSTGELF
TRBJ1-1	TRBV5-1	ASSLTGLSNTEAF
TRBJ1-1	TRBV29-1	SVVGVEAF
TRBJ1-2	TRBV6-6	ASTAPRGGYT
TRBJ2-3	TRBV5-6	ASNRDSARFTDTQY
TRBJ2-5	TRBV28	ASSLLGGGGKTQY
TRBJ1-5	TRBV18	ASSPEGPQPQH
TRBJ1-2	TRBV2	ASSASGEGGWGYT
TRBJ2-1	TRBV12-3/TRBV12-4	ASTARVGTINEQF
TRBJ2-5	TRBV25-1	ASRARTSGIRQETQY
TRBJ2-7	TRBV30	AGQAGAYEQY
TRBJ1-5	TRBV9	ASSEGGQGGQPQH
TRBJ2-3	TRBV7-9	ASSLRAGTSTDTQY
TRBJ2-7	TRBV27	ASSTSRGLGYEQY
TRBJ2-5	TRBV5-6	ASSLWGGQETQY
TRBJ2-2	TRBV5-6	ASSLLRDLKTGELF
TRBJ1-1	TRBV29-1	SVGGGHRGPRAF
TRBJ2-3	TRBV7-6	ASSRAGVSTDTQY
TRBJ2-7	TRBV12-3/TRBV12-4	ASSPAGAGTYEQY
TRBJ1-3	TRBV12-3/TRBV12-4	ASSFGQGSNSGNTIY
TRBJ2-7	TRBV6-5	ASSSGTSPYEQY
TRBJ1-2	TRBV2	ASSEARSYGYT
TRBJ2-7	TRBV5-6	ASSSLQGEGWTYEQY
TRBJ1-5	TRBV3-1	ASRGTGVGNSNQPQH
TRBJ2-1	TRBV6-1	ASSEGAGGRNEQF
TRBJ2-1	TRBV18	ASSNDVGEREQF
TRBJ2-1	TRBV27	ASSLGTGKNEQF
TRBJ2-2	TRBV28	ASSLGGLLTGELF
TRBJ1-2	TRBV12-3/TRBV12-4	ASRRADKTNYGYT
TRBJ2-7	TRBV5-5	ASKKGDYHEQY
TRBJ2-3	TRBV11-1	ASTFGGGPTDTQY
TRBJ1-1	TRBV6-1	ASSKTGGKVNTEAF
TRBJ2-5	TRBV4-1	ASSQVGGTQY
TRBJ2-7	TRBV2	ASSEQGAHEQY
TRBJ2-7	TRBV20-1	SAAGLAGVHEQY
TRBJ2-3	TRBV28	ASSPSPIEDTQY
TRBJ2-2	TRBV9	ASSVKWTGELF
TRBJ1-1	TRBV6-5	ASSSGQGGAEAF